The 10 T cell receptor beta chains listed next were all sequenced from one sample in a study of T cells in Graves' hyperthyroidism and ophthalmopathy (dated by TCRdb to between 2017 and 2020). Receptor amplification or capture employed multiplex PCR. The listed sequencing device is Illumina HiSeq 2000. TCR beta CDR3 regions were amplified from RNA transcripts. The first round of RT-PCR for the TCR CDR3 was performed with the HTBI primer set and the Qiagen OneStep RT-PCR kit. Using fastp trimming at Q25 and MiXCR clonotype assembly, TCRdb reanalyzed the public sequencing data and kept in-frame beta chains. Rows are unified per CDR3 protein, each entry keeping the most common DNA and genes. For this sample there are about 350,000 distinct CDR3 sequences; roughly 18% appear just once. The ten largest clones add up to around a sixth of the sample. The sample comprised blood. Receptor source: a woman in her forties with Graves' ophthalmopathy.

As for this clonotype: This CDR3 is missing its conserved last phenylalanine or tryptophan, likely due to a read error. The rearrangement joins TRBV10-2 to TRBJ2-7; D gene uncertain. CDR3 length: 13 amino acids. CDR1 is WSHSY, CDR2 SAAADI, per germline. The V end lost 3 bases, the J end lost 0 bases, and 6 bases lay between the germline ends. The CDR3 loop reads CASSEGSSYEQYL. The CDR3 DNA reads TGCGCCAGCAGTGAAGGAAGCTCCTACGAGCAGTACCTC.

The table lists this clonotype with many counts. J is TRBJ1-5 and V is TRBV19, with 8 bases matching TRBD1. Per the germline V gene, CDR1 is LNHDA and CDR2 is SQIVND (reference sequence). The CDR3 spans 14 residues. V shed 6 bases, J shed 5 bases, and the junction held 6 bases outside the gene matches. The CDR3 is CASSPGTGYQPQHF. CDR3 in DNA: TGTGCCAGTAGCCCCGGGACAGGCTATCAGCCCCAGCATTTT. The entire variable domain, with the rest obtained from reference TRBV19 and TRBJ1-5, is as follows: DGGITQSPKYLFRKEGQNVTLSCEQNLNHDAMYWYRQDPGQGLRLIYYSQIVNDFQKGDIAEGYSVSREKKESFPLTVTSAQKNPTAFYLCASSPGTGYQPQHFGDGTRLSIL.

This clonotype was observed many times. This chain links TRBV13 with TRBJ2-7; the match to TRBD1 covers 9 bases. Losses at the gene ends were 3 bases for V and 3 bases for J; bases not matched to a gene: 9. Germline values: CDR1 PRHDT, CDR2 FYEKMQ (reference sequence). There are 16 residues in the CDR3. CDR3 nucleotides: TGTGCCAGCAGCTTCCCCTCCGGGACAGGGATCTACGAGCAGTACTTC. Its protein is CASSFPSGTGIYEQYF.

This clonotype was recorded at least ten times. J is TRBJ2-7 and V is TRBV9; D is unclear. The CDR3 sequence is 13 residues long. V gave up 1 base and J gave up 2 bases, with 7 bases separating them. Per germline, CDR1 SGDLS and CDR2 YYNGEE. The DNA of the CDR3 is TGTGCCAGCAGCGTAAGTCCCGCCTACGAGCAGTACTTC. It codes for CASSVSPAYEQYF.

The chain is built from TRBV28 and TRBJ1-5; TRBD1 agrees at 7 bases. The germline V gene encodes CDR1 MDHEN and CDR2 SYDVKM. The junction had 6 bases not matched to a gene; V was cut back by 7 bases and J by 3 bases. This CDR3 has 14 amino acids. The CDR3 sequence: CASKPGTANQPQHF. CDR3 bases: TGTGCCAGCAAACCCGGGACAGCCAATCAGCCCCAGCATTTT.

Many counts were recorded for this clonotype. The V gene is TRBV12-3 or TRBV12-4, the J gene TRBJ1-1; no reliable D call. The CDR3 contains 16 residues. The V and J ends lost 1 base and 1 base respectively, with 13 bases between them. The CDR3, as DNA: TGTGCCAGCAGTTTAGATCCGATATTTCAGAACACTGAAGCTTTCTTT. Residues: CASSLDPIFQNTEAFF.

This clonotype came up many times. CDR3: CASSLVGTGIVTGELFF. The CDR3 coding sequence is TGTGCCAGCAGCTTAGTCGGGACAGGGATCGTCACCGGGGAGCTGTTTTTT. The chain is built from TRBV7-8 and TRBJ2-2, with 9 bases that match TRBD1. From germline, CDR1 is SGHVS and CDR2 FQNEAQ. With 1 base clipped from V and 4 bases from J, the junction kept 7 bases outside the gene matches. The CDR3 runs 17 residues. Together with reference TRBV7-8 and TRBJ2-2, the CDR3 gives the full variable domain: GAGVSQSPRYKVAKRGQDVALRCDPISGHVSLFWYQQALGQGPEFLTYFQNEAQLDKSGLPSDRFFAERPEGSVSTLKIQRTQQEDSAVYLCASSLVGTGIVTGELFFGEGSRLTVL.

This clonotype was counted ten times or more. The V call is TRBV6-5, the J call TRBJ2-1; a weak D match, TRBD2 (5 bases). There are 17 residues in the CDR3. Germline values: CDR1 MNHEY, CDR2 SVGAGI. Trimming removed 0 bases at V and 0 bases at J, with 12 bases between. The CDR3, as DNA: TGTGCCAGCAGTTACTCGATAGCGTCGAGCTCCTACAATGAGCAGTTCTTC. Translated: CASSYSIASSSYNEQFF.

This clonotype has a count of ten or more. This sequence joins TRBV28 and TRBJ2-2; 7 nucleotides match TRBD1. Per the germline V gene, CDR1 is MDHEN and CDR2 is SYDVKM. The CDR3 covers 16 residues. V lost 1 base, J lost 7 bases, and 9 bases stayed unmatched. The CDR3 region has the DNA TGTGCCAGCAGTTTATCCGAGAAGGGGGCGGTCGGGGAGCTGTTTTTT. It yields the protein CASSLSEKGAVGELFF. The whole variable domain, remainder taken from reference TRBV28 and TRBJ2-2, is DVKVTQSSRYLVKRTGEKVFLECVQDMDHENMFWYRQDPGLGLRLIYFSYDVKMKEKGDIPEGYSVSREKKERFSLILESASTNQTSMYLCASSLSEKGAVGELFFGEGSRLTVL.

This clonotype was counted many times. The J gene is TRBJ2-2, the V gene TRBV24-1; weak D call: TRBD1 (5 bases). Germline loops: CDR1 KGHDR, CDR2 SFDVKD. V lost 9 bases and J 1 base, leaving 11 bases between the germline ends. The CDR3 has 14 residues. The CDR3 loop is CATGAEKNTGELFF. CDR3 coding DNA: TGTGCCACCGGGGCGGAGAAGAACACCGGGGAGCTGTTTTTT.